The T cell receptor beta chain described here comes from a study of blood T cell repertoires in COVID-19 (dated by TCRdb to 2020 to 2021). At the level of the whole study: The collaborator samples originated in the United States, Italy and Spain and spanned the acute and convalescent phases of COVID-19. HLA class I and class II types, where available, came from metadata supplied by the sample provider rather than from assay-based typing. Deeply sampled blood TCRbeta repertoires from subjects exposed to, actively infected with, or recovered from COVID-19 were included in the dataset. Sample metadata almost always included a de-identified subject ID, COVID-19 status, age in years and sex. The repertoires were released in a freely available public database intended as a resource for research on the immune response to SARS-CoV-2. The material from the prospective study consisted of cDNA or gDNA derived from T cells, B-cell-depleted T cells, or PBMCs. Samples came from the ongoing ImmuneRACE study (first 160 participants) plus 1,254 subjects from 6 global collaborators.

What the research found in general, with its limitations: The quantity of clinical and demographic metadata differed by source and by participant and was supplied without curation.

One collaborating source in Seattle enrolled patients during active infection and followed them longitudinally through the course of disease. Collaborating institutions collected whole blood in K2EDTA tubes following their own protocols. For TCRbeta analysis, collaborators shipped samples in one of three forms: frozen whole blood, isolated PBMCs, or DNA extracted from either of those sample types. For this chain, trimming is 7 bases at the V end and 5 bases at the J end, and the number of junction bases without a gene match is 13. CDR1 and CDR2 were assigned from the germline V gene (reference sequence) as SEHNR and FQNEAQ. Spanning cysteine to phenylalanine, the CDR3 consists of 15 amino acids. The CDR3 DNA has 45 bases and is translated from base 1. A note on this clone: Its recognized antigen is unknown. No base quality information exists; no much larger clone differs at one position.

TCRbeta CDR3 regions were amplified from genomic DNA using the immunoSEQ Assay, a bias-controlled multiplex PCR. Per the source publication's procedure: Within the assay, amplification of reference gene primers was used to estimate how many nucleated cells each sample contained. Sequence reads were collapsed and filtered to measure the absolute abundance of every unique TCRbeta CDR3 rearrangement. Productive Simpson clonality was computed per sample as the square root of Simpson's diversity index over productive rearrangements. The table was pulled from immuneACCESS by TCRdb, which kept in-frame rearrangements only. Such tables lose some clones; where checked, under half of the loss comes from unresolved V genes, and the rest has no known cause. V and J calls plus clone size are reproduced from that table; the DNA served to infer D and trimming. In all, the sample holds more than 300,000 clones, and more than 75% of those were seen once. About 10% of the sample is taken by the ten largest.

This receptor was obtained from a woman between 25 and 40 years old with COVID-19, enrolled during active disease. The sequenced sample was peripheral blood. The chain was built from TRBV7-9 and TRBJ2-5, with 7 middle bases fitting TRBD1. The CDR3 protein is CASTPLRGGDETQYF. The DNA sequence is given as TGTGCCAGCACCCCGTTGAGAGGGGGCGACGAGACCCAGTACTTC.